This T cell receptor beta chain stems from a study of PD-1 blockade in classical Hodgkin lymphoma. Produced via immunoSEQ multiplex PCR; TCRdb's table is partial and in-frame only. The sample includes tens of thousands of clones, roughly nine tenths seen only once; the top ten take 9.5% to 12%. Germline V gene sequence: CDR1 WNHNN, CDR2 SYGVQD (reference sequence). V shed 8 bases and J 7 bases; nucleotides not matched to a gene: 8. This CDR3 is built from 13 residues. Each and every patient relapsed after autologous stem cell transplantation, and patients got differing brentuximab vedotin exposure. A note on this clone: The same CDR3 is also encoded by other DNA sequences in this sample.

Here the sequenced sample was peripheral blood mononuclear cells (PBMCs), taken before the second cycle of nivolumab. The TCR comes from a human donor with classical Hodgkin lymphoma. The chain uses TRBV10-1 and TRBJ1-2; 9 bases fit TRBD1. DNA for the CDR3: TGCGCCAGCTCAGAGGACAGGGGCCGTGGCTACACCTTC. It yields the protein CASSEDRGRGYTF.